Presented here are 23 T cell receptor beta chains from one specimen sequenced in a study of blood T cell repertoires in COVID-19 (dated by TCRdb to 2020 to 2021). Library construction relied on the immunoSEQ multiplex PCR assay. TCRdb mirrors the immuneACCESS table, restricted to in-frame sequences. Some clones are absent from its copies; in checked studies, under half trace to an unresolved V gene, and the reason for the others is unknown. Across this sample there are a few hundred thousand clones, with approximately 90% seen only once. The ten top clones hold 2% to 2.5% of the sample. Source material: PBMCs or T cells enriched from blood (not recorded which). The receptors here all came from a woman aged 60-75 years in a cohort exposed to, infected with or recovered from COVID-19 (not recorded which).

V and J are TRBV7-3 and TRBJ1-1; unclear D gene. Trimming shortened V by 4 bases and J by 4 bases, and 10 bases separated the two germline ends. This CDR3 region has 13 residues. Germline CDR1 SGHTA, CDR2 FQGTGA. CDR3 loop: CASSSSGRTEAFF. The CDR3 DNA sequence: TGTGCCAGCAGCTCCTCAGGTCGCACTGAAGCTTTCTTT.

V gene TRBV14 combines with J gene TRBJ1-2, with a possible D match to TRBD1 (6 bases). V shed 2 bases and J shed 7 bases, with 14 bases lying between them. The CDR3 is 14 amino acids. Germline values: CDR1 SGHDN, CDR2 FVKESK. The chain's CDR3 is CASSQFIQGSGYTF. The CDR3 coding sequence is TGTGCCAGCAGCCAATTTATCCAGGGGAGTGGCTACACCTTC.

This rearrangement joins TRBV6-6 to TRBJ1-2, with 7 bases that match TRBD1. After removal of 6 bases from V and 5 bases from J, the junction contained 12 bases not matched to a gene. CDR3 length: 15 residues. Germline CDR1 reads MNHNY; CDR2 reads SVGAGI (reference sequence). This CDR3 reads CASSPDRRGTYGYTF. For the CDR3, the DNA is TGTGCCAGCAGCCCGGACAGGAGGGGGACTTATGGCTACACCTTC.

This chain connects TRBV29-1 to TRBJ1-2; D is perhaps TRBD1 (6 bases). CDR1 is SQVTM and CDR2 is ANQGSEA in the germline V gene. The CDR3 spans 15 residues. Trimming pared 4 bases from V and 3 bases from J, leaving 18 bases between. The CDR3: CSVGGQGRLDYGYTF. The CDR3 bases are TGCAGCGTTGGGGGGCAGGGGCGGCTTGACTATGGCTACACCTTC.

The J gene is TRBJ1-1, the V gene TRBV19, with 9 bases aligning to TRBD1. CDR1 and CDR2 from the germline V gene are LNHDA and SQIVND (reference sequence). The V and J ends lost 6 bases and 1 base, in that order; junction bases with no gene match: 0. This CDR3 has 13 residues. This CDR3 reads CASRDRGNTEAFF. The CDR3 DNA reads TGTGCCAGTAGGGACAGGGGGAACACTGAAGCTTTCTTT. Filled out from reference TRBV19 and TRBJ1-1, the complete variable domain reads DGGITQSPKYLFRKEGQNVTLSCEQNLNHDAMYWYRQDPGQGLRLIYYSQIVNDFQKGDIAEGYSVSREKKESFPLTVTSAQKNPTAFYLCASRDRGNTEAFFGQGTRLTVV.

J is TRBJ1-2 and V is TRBV30, with TRBD1 matching over 7 bases. This CDR3 contains 15 residues. CDR1 GTSNPN and CDR2 SVGIG come from the germline V gene (reference sequence). The trim removed 3 bases at V and 0 bases at J, leaving 7 bases unmatched. The CDR3 DNA reads TGTGCCTGGAGCCTAACGGGACAGACTAACTATGGCTACACCTTC. Amino acids: CAWSLTGQTNYGYTF.

The chain recombines TRBV4-1 with TRBJ1-1; D unclear. V lost 0 bases and J lost 1, with 21 bases in between. The germline V gene has CDR1 MGHRA and CDR2 YSYEKL. The CDR3 spans 19 residues. Here the CDR3 reads CASSQDPFRELKKNTEAFF. CDR3 bases: TGCGCCAGCAGCCAAGACCCCTTCCGGGAGCTAAAAAAGAACACTGAAGCTTTCTTT.

The J gene is TRBJ1-2, the V gene TRBV4-1; 8 bases match TRBD1. The V gene end was trimmed by 3 bases and the J gene end by 7 bases; junction bases not matched to a gene: 4. The V gene's germline CDR1 is MGHRA and CDR2 YSYEKL. The CDR3 runs 13 residues. The CDR3 sequence is CASSQDRESGYTF. CDR3 DNA: TGCGCCAGCAGCCAGGACAGGGAGAGTGGCTACACCTTC.

CDR3 region: CASRATGKSSGNTIYF. CDR3 nucleotides: TGTGCCAGCAGAGCAACAGGGAAAAGCTCTGGAAACACCATATATTTT. The V call is TRBV11-1, the J call TRBJ1-3; perhaps TRBD1 as D (6 bases). V was clipped by 6 bases and J by 0 bases, with 15 bases between them. The CDR3 totals 16 residues. Germline V gene lookup returns CDR1 SGHAT and CDR2 FQDESV (reference sequence).

This clone was seen just once. V is TRBV11-2 and J is TRBJ1-6, with TRBD1 identical over 7 bases. The CDR3 has 13 residues. The junction had 5 bases not matched to a gene; V was cut back by 5 bases and J by 10 bases. From germline, CDR1 is SGHAT and CDR2 FQNNGV. In DNA form, the CDR3 reads TGTGCCAGCAGCGTCCGGGACAGATCACCCCTCCACTTT. It encodes CASSVRDRSPLHF.

The V and J genes are TRBV16 and TRBJ2-3, with a possible D match to TRBD1 (6 bases). This CDR3 contains 15 residues. Trimming pared 4 bases from V and 2 bases from J, leaving 13 bases between. The germline gives CDR1 KGHSY, CDR2 FQNENV. The CDR3 DNA reads as TGTGCCAGCAGCCCACCGGGACAAATCACAGATACGCAGTATTTT. This translates into CASSPPGQITDTQYF.

Points on this clone: The germline gene is not matched at one end of the junction; a read error may be the cause. The CDR3 sequence is CASSFNSDNEQFF. Here the CDR3 DNA reads TGTGCCAGCAGCTTCAACTCCGACAATGAGCAGTTCTTC. V is TRBV7-3 and J is TRBJ2-1; no definite D call. The CDR3 extends over 13 amino acids. CDR1 is SGHTA, CDR2 FQGTGA, per germline.

CDR3 bases: TGTGCCAGCAGCTTACTGGACAAAAACTATGGCTACACCTTC. Protein: CASSLLDKNYGYTF. The rearrangement links TRBV11-2 to TRBJ1-2; possible D gene TRBD1, 5 bases. V lost 2 bases and J 2 bases, leaving 9 bases between the germline ends. Per germline, CDR1 SGHAT and CDR2 FQNNGV. The CDR3 totals 14 residues.

The chain employs TRBV27 and TRBJ1-1; D unclear. Germline V lookup: CDR1 MNHEY, CDR2 SMNVEV (reference sequence). V was pared by 8 bases and J by 0 bases, with 7 bases between. The CDR3 length is 12 residues. The DNA of the CDR3 is TGTGCCAGCGGGCCTATGAACACTGAAGCTTTCTTT. Its protein product is CASGPMNTEAFF.

The CDR3 nucleotides are TGTGCCAGCACCCCGACCGGGTCCTACGAGCAGTACTTC. Amino acids: CASTPTGSYEQYF. The chain joins TRBV6-5 to TRBJ2-7, with D unclear. Germline V lookup: CDR1 MNHEY, CDR2 SVGAGI. The CDR3 loop spans 13 amino acids. V gave up 7 bases and J gave up 1 base, with 11 bases separating them.

The rearrangement links TRBV19 to TRBJ1-1; 10 positions match TRBD1. This CDR3 region has 17 residues. The germline V gene has CDR1 LNHDA and CDR2 SQIVND (reference sequence). V dropped 4 bases and J dropped 1; count of bases not matched to a gene: 9. CDR3 DNA sequence: TGTGCCAGTAGTAAAATCCCGGGACAGGGGACGAACACTGAAGCTTTCTTT. This codes for CASSKIPGQGTNTEAFF.

This rearrangement joins TRBV5-1 to TRBJ1-4, with D unresolved. V lost 0 bases and J lost 3, with 6 bases in between. The CDR3 runs to 14 residues. Per germline, CDR1 SGHRS and CDR2 YFSETQ. The CDR3 nucleotides are TGCGCCAGCAGCTTGGAGCTGGCTAATGAAAAACTGTTTTTT. This codes for CASSLELANEKLFF. The whole variable domain, filled in from reference TRBV5-1 and TRBJ1-4, reads KAGVTQTPRYLIKTRGQQVTLSCSPISGHRSVSWYQQTPGQGLQFLFEYFSETQRNKGNFPGRFSGRQFSNSRSEMNVSTLELGDSALYLCASSLELANEKLFFGSGTQLSVL.

The chain carries TRBV9 and TRBJ1-2; D is possibly TRBD1 (5 bases). The CDR3 is 16 amino acids. Germline lookup yields CDR1 SGDLS and CDR2 YYNGEE. V dropped 4 bases and J dropped 4 bases, with 20 bases sitting between them. CDR3 protein: CASSPGSRENGYGYTF. In DNA form, the CDR3 reads TGTGCCAGCAGCCCAGGGTCCAGGGAAAATGGCTATGGCTACACCTTC.

The CDR3 is CASSLDRARENGYTF. The CDR3 DNA reads as TGTGCCAGCTCACTGGACAGGGCTCGCGAGAATGGCTACACCTTC. The genes are TRBV18 and TRBJ1-2, with 8 nucleotides matching TRBD1. V dropped 4 bases and J dropped 6; count of bases not matched to a gene: 10. The CDR3 spans 15 residues. Germline loops: CDR1 KGHSH, CDR2 LQKENI.

The rearrangement uses TRBV28 and TRBJ1-2; possibly TRBD1 for D (6 bases). The V and J ends lost 2 bases and 7 bases respectively, with 11 bases between them. The CDR3 is 13 amino acids. Germline CDR1 MDHEN, CDR2 SYDVKM. CDR3 protein: CASSLMGARGYTF. Here the CDR3 DNA reads TGTGCCAGCAGTTTAATGGGGGCGCGTGGCTACACCTTC.

The rearrangement uses TRBV6-4 and TRBJ1-6; 8 positions agree with TRBD1. Germline CDR1 reads MRHNA; CDR2 reads SNTAGT. With V trimmed by 6 bases and J by 8 bases, 9 bases remained unmatched. The length of the CDR3 is 15 residues. The CDR3 DNA sequence: TGTGCCAGCAGCCTGACAGGGGTGGGTGATTCACCCCTCCACTTT. It is translated as CASSLTGVGDSPLHF.

This rearrangement joins TRBV27 to TRBJ2-3; tentative D call: TRBD1 (6 bases). V dropped 5 bases and J dropped 6 bases, with 15 bases sitting between them. Germline CDR1 MNHEY, CDR2 SMNVEV (reference sequence). The CDR3 has 14 amino acids. In DNA form, the CDR3 reads TGTGCCAGCAGTGTTTTAACAGGGTTGGATACGCAGTATTTT. Translating it yields CASSVLTGLDTQYF.

The chain links TRBV6-2 or TRBV6-3 to TRBJ1-5; 11 positions agree with TRBD1. The length of the CDR3 is 17 residues. With 6 bases clipped from V and 0 bases from J, the junction kept 7 bases outside the gene matches. Germline V gene lookup returns CDR1 MNHEY and CDR2 SVGEGT. DNA of the CDR3: TGTGCCAGCAGCCCTCGGGGACAGGGGGATAGCAATCAGCCCCAGCATTTT. This translates into CASSPRGQGDSNQPQHF.